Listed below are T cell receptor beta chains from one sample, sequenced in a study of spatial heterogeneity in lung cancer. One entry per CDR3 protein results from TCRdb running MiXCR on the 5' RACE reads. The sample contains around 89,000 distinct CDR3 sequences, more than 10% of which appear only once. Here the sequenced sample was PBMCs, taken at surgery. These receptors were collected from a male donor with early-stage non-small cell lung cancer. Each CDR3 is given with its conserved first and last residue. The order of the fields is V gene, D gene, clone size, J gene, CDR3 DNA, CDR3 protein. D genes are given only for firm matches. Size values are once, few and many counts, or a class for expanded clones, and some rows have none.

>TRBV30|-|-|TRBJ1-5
TGTGCCTGGAGTGGCTGGGACAATCAGCCCCAGCATTTT
CAWSGWDNQPQHF
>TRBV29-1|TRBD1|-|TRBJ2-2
TGCAGCGTTCAGGACAGGACGAACACCGGGGAGCTGTTTTTT
CSVQDRTNTGELFF
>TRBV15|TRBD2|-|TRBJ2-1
TGTGCCACCAGCAGAGAGAGGACGACTAGCGGGAGATCCTACAATGAGCAGTTCTTC
CATSRERTTSGRSYNEQFF
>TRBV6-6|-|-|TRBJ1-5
TGTGCCAGCACCCCCGGGAGGGAGAAAGGCCCCCAGCATTTT
CASTPGREKGPQHF
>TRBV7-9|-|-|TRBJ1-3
TGTGCCAGCAGCCGATCCGGGGTCTGGGCCTCGGCTGGAAACACCATATATTTT
CASSRSGVWASAGNTIYF
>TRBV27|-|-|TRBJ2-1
TGTGCCAGCAGTCTACGCCCAGACTCCGACACCTACAATGAGCAGTTCTTC
CASSLRPDSDTYNEQFF
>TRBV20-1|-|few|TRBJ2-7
TGCAGTGCTAGTCGATCTGACTCGCCAAGCTCCTACGAGCAGTACTTC
CSASRSDSPSSYEQYF
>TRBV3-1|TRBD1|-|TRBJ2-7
TGTGCCAGCAGCCAAGATGGGACAGGGGTCGACGAGCAGTACTTC
CASSQDGTGVDEQYF
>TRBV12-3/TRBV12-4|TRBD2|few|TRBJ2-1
TGTGCCAGCACCCCCTCGGGGGTAGCGGGGGGGCTTGAGCAGTTCTTC
CASTPSGVAGGLEQFF
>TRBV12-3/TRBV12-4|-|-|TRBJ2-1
TGTGCCAGCAGGGGCCTCAGGGGACGCGCCGGGGAGCAGTTCTTC
CASRGLRGRAGEQFF
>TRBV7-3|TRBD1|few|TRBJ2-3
TGTGCCAGCAGCTCCTGGGACAGGGGGTATACAGATACGCAGTATTTT
CASSSWDRGYTDTQYF